A selection of T cell receptor beta chains follows, all from one sample in a study of blood T cell repertoires in COVID-19. The data were produced by immunoSEQ multiplex PCR, yet TCRdb's version contains in-frame clones alone and is incomplete. The data show hundreds of thousands of clones, with about 88% seen just once and less than 9% held by the top ten. The sequenced material came from peripheral blood. Receptors were obtained from a woman in her forties or fifties with COVID-19, enrolled during active disease. CDR3s include the opening cysteine and the closing phenylalanine or tryptophan. A D gene is named only where the DNA matches it firmly.

CDR3 protein | CDR3 DNA | D gene | J gene | V gene
CASSSRLAGGYEQYF | TGCGCCAGCAGCTCGAGACTAGCGGGGGGATACGAGCAGTACTTC | TRBD2 | TRBJ2-7 | TRBV5-1
CASSPQGARGQPQHF | TGTGCCAGCAGCCCACAGGGGGCGCGTGGACAGCCCCAGCATTTT | TRBD1 | TRBJ1-5 | TRBV27
CAWRPTGLGEKLFF | TGTGCCTGGAGGCCGACAGGGCTTGGCGAAAAACTGTTTTTT | TRBD1 | TRBJ1-4 | TRBV30
CASSLARKPITMNTEAFF | TGCGCCAGCAGCTTGGCCAGGAAACCAATAACCATGAACACTGAAGCTTTCTTT | . | TRBJ1-1 | TRBV5-1
CASSEGMGQGSYEQYF | TGTGCCAGCAGTGAAGGAATGGGACAGGGTTCCTACGAGCAGTACTTC | TRBD1 | TRBJ2-7 | TRBV6-1
CASSVEGTSGVTDTQYF | TGTGCCAGCAGCGTAGAGGGTACTAGCGGGGTGACAGATACGCAGTATTTT | TRBD2 | TRBJ2-3 | TRBV9
CARSLGPGLQYSNTEAFF | TGTGCCAGAAGCTTAGGCCCGGGACTCCAATACTCAAACACTGAAGCTTTCTTT | . | TRBJ1-1 | TRBV5-3
CASSYSQRSNTGELFF | TGTGCCAGCAGCTACTCCCAGCGTTCGAACACCGGGGAGCTGTTTTTT | . | TRBJ2-2 | TRBV11-2
CASRPDRGSNQPQHF | TGTGCCAGCAGACCGGACAGGGGCAGCAATCAGCCCCAGCATTTT | TRBD1 | TRBJ1-5 | TRBV2
CASRLGQGFTEAFF | TGTGCCAGCAGATTGGGACAGGGGTTCACTGAAGCTTTCTTT | TRBD1 | TRBJ1-1 | TRBV2
CASSLPGQNTEAFF | TGTGCCAGCAGCCTCCCGGGACAGAACACTGAAGCTTTCTTT | . | TRBJ1-1 | TRBV3-1/TRBV3-2
CASRRGNQETQYF | TGTGCCAGCAGGAGGGGGAACCAAGAGACCCAGTACTTC | . | TRBJ2-5 | TRBV6-5
CASSEFGGVGEQYF | TGCGCCAGCAGTGAGTTTGGAGGGGTGGGCGAGCAGTACTTC | . | TRBJ2-7 | TRBV10-1
CASSQAYSGNTIYF | TGTGCCAGCAGCCAAGCCTACTCTGGAAACACCATATATTTT | . | TRBJ1-3 | TRBV3-1/TRBV3-2
CASSPGLATDTQYF | TGTGCCAGCTCCCCGGGACTAGCGACAGATACGCAGTATTTT | TRBD2 | TRBJ2-3 | TRBV19
CASSVPYNEQFF | TGTGCCAGCTCAGTCCCTTACAATGAGCAGTTCTTC | . | TRBJ2-1 | TRBV18
CASSWGQGREQYF | TGTGCCAGTAGTTGGGGACAGGGTCGCGAGCAGTACTTC | TRBD1 | TRBJ2-7 | TRBV19
CASSQADSYEQYF | TGTGCCAGCAGCCAAGCTGACAGCTACGAGCAGTACTTC | . | TRBJ2-7 | TRBV3-1/TRBV3-2
CASSSGQDRSFLGYTF | TGCGCCAGCAGCTCCGGACAGGACAGGAGTTTTTTGGGCTACACCTTC | TRBD1 | TRBJ1-2 | TRBV5-1
CASSSTSGGARADTQYF | TGCGCCAGCAGTTCAACTAGCGGGGGGGCCAGGGCAGATACGCAGTATTTT | TRBD2 | TRBJ2-3 | TRBV4-1